This T cell receptor (beta chain) derives from a study of blood T cell repertoires in COVID-19. As for the study in general: Sources were T cells, B-cell-depleted T cells, or PBMCs; the material itself was cDNA or gDNA.

The repertoire was sequenced with immunoSEQ multiplex PCR; TCRdb's copy has only in-frame clones and lacks some. Of roughly 460,000 clones detected, around 90% appear once; the ten largest clones hold roughly 0.78%. Enrolment of Seattle patients took place during active infection, and they were followed longitudinally. The germline CDR1 and CDR2 sequences are DFQATT and SNEGSKA (reference sequence). Trimming left V 3 bases short and J 2 bases short, with 23 bases between. This CDR3 comprises 17 residues. Sequencing was performed on peripheral blood. This clonotype was obtained from a man between 18 and 29 years old with COVID-19, enrolled during active disease. This chain links TRBV20-1 with TRBJ2-7, with unresolved D. CDR3 in DNA: TGCAGTGCTAGTGATATGACGGGTTTCGGTGGAACCTACGAGCAGTACTTC. The encoded protein is CSASDMTGFGGTYEQYF.